The 29 T cell receptor beta chains reported below all come from one sample, sequenced in a study of human T cells and chemical hapten exposure. A single record per CDR3 protein comes from TCRdb applying MiXCR to the RACE reads. The sample lists roughly 150,000 distinct CDR3 sequences; about 30% were seen once. Time point here: patch test 3, about 24 weeks after DPC sensitization. Treatment: therapeutic diphenylcyclopropenone sensitization with weekly scalp DPC. Specimen: whole blood, collected in connection with sensitization to the hapten diphenylcyclopropenone (DPC). The receptors come from a woman younger than 35 with alopecia areata. Some clones in this sample may be carry-over from other donors' samples.

This clonotype was recorded a few times. This rearrangement joins TRBV6-6 to TRBJ2-7; D perhaps matches TRBD1 (6 bases). Trimming pared 2 bases from V and 0 bases from J, leaving 8 bases between. CDR1 MNHNY and CDR2 SVGAGI come from the germline V gene (reference sequence). CDR3 length: 14 residues. CDR3 protein: CASSYGQSSYEQYF. CDR3 bases: TGTGCCAGCAGTTACGGACAGAGCTCCTACGAGCAGTACTTC.

V usage is TRBV25-1 and J usage is TRBJ2-5; D remains ambiguous. Germline lookup yields CDR1 MGHDK and CDR2 SYGVNS. There are 15 residues in the CDR3. Trimming took off 5 bases at V and 1 base at J, with 14 bases between the two ends. The CDR3 is CASSTGRFSQETQYF. CDR3 DNA sequence: TGTGCCAGCAGTACCGGACGGTTCAGCCAAGAGACCCAGTACTTC.

Written as DNA, the CDR3 is TGCAGCGTTGAGGAGGGAGATACGCAGTATTTT. It specifies CSVEEGDTQYF. The J gene is TRBJ2-3, the V gene TRBV29-1; weak D call: TRBD2 (6 bases). The CDR3 sequence is 11 residues long. V lost 3 bases and J 5 bases, leaving 6 bases between the germline ends. Germline V lookup: CDR1 SQVTM, CDR2 ANQGSEA.

This clonotype came up a few times. The chain joins TRBV6-2 or TRBV6-3 to TRBJ2-2; weak D call: TRBD1 (5 bases). Trimming took 4 bases from V and 6 from J, leaving 12 bases between them. Per the germline V gene, CDR1 is MNHEY and CDR2 is SVGEGT. The CDR3 runs 14 residues. CDR3 DNA sequence: TGTGCCAGCAGTTCAGGGTTTGAAGCCGGGGAGCTGTTTTTT. Translation gives CASSSGFEAGELFF.

J is TRBJ2-3 and V is TRBV5-1, with D uncertain. The CDR3 consists of 12 residues. The V end was cut by 4 bases, the J end by 6 bases, with 9 bases between. Germline V gives CDR1 SGHRS, CDR2 YFSETQ. The CDR3 reads CASSVALDTQYF. The DNA of the CDR3 is TGCGCCAGCAGCGTCGCATTGGATACGCAGTATTTT.

This clonotype appeared once. The rearrangement uses TRBV6-1 and TRBJ2-7; 8 bases align to TRBD1. The V segment lost 2 bases and the J segment 2 bases; nucleotides outside the gene matches: 5. The CDR3 extends over 15 amino acids. CDR1 and CDR2 (germline): MNHNS, SASEGT. CDR3 nucleotide sequence: TGTGCCAGCAGTGAAACCGGGACAGGCCCCTACGAGCAGTACTTC. It translates to CASSETGTGPYEQYF.

Only a few counts were recorded for this clonotype. The chain carries TRBV2 and TRBJ2-3; 12 bases fit TRBD2. CDR1 SNHLY and CDR2 FYNNEI come from the germline V gene. The length of the CDR3 is 18 residues. J lost 2 bases, V lost 5 bases, and 11 bases had no gene match. The CDR3 bases are TGTGCCAGCAGTCGAGGGGTACTAGCGGGGGGTTCCACAGATACGCAGTATTTT. It encodes CASSRGVLAGGSTDTQYF. The complete variable domain, with remaining parts taken from reference TRBV2 and TRBJ2-3, reads EPEVTQTPSHQVTQMGQEVILRCVPISNHLYFYWYRQILGQKVEFLVSFYNNEISEKSEIFDDQFSVERPDGSNFTLKIRSTKLEDSAMYFCASSRGVLAGGSTDTQYFGPGTRLTVL.

The rearrangement joins TRBV7-9 to TRBJ1-1, with unresolved D. V shed 3 bases and J shed 0 bases, with 14 bases lying between them. This CDR3 region has 16 residues. Germline lookup yields CDR1 SEHNR and CDR2 FQNEAQ (reference sequence). CDR3 bases: TGTGCCAGCAGCTTGTCGATTGGAGTGATGAACACTGAAGCTTTCTTT. Its protein product is CASSLSIGVMNTEAFF.

This chain joins TRBV20-1 and TRBJ2-3; D gene ambiguous. V dropped 4 bases and J dropped 3 bases, with 8 bases sitting between them. Germline values: CDR1 DFQATT, CDR2 SNEGSKA (reference sequence). CDR3 length: 12 residues. The DNA of the CDR3 is TGCAGTGCTAACACTATGACAGATACGCAGTATTTT. It encodes CSANTMTDTQYF.

There are a few counts of this clonotype. This chain connects TRBV29-1 to TRBJ1-2; D call uncertain. CDR1 SQVTM and CDR2 ANQGSEA come from the germline V gene. The CDR3 loop spans 11 amino acids. V gave up 2 bases and J gave up 8 bases, with 9 bases separating them. This chain's CDR3 is CSVERSGGYTF. In nucleotides, the CDR3 is TGCAGCGTTGAACGCAGCGGGGGCTACACCTTC.

Remarks on this clonotype: At one boundary the junction diverges from the germline segment, which might be a read error. The CDR3 DNA reads TGTGCCAGCGGTGAGAACACTGAAGCTTTCTTT. This encodes CASGENTEAFF. V is TRBV25-1 and J is TRBJ1-1; D ambiguous. CDR3 length: 11 amino acids. Germline V gene sequence: CDR1 MGHDK, CDR2 SYGVNS.

A single count supports this clonotype. This sequence joins TRBV25-1 and TRBJ1-4; no clear D. The CDR3 sequence is 15 residues long. Trimming pared 3 bases from V and 7 bases from J, leaving 15 bases between. Germline CDR1 and CDR2: MGHDK and SYGVNS. In nucleotides, the CDR3 is TGTGCCAGCAGTGACCATACTGTTCACGGTGAAAAACTGTTTTTT. It specifies CASSDHTVHGEKLFF.

The table lists this clonotype with many counts. The chain combines TRBV7-7 with TRBJ2-1; D is possibly TRBD2 (5 bases). Trimming stripped 5 bases from V and 0 bases from J, with 17 bases between. Germline V CDR1 and CDR2: SSHAT, FNYEAQ (reference sequence). This CDR3 comprises 17 residues. CDR3 nucleotides: TGTGCCAGCAGCCGATCTCTCCGCGGGCGCTCCTACAATGAGCAGTTCTTC. This gives the protein CASSRSLRGRSYNEQFF.

This clonotype was observed a few times. The chain uses TRBV4-3 and TRBJ2-5, with 9 bases lining up with TRBD2. CDR3 length equals 16 residues. V trimming: 2 bases; J trimming: 9 bases; junction bases outside the gene matches: 13. CDR1 and CDR2 from the germline V gene are LGHNA and YSLEER. The chain's CDR3 is CASSQIAGEPGRAQYF. As DNA, the CDR3 is TGCGCCAGCAGCCAAATAGCGGGGGAACCCGGGAGGGCCCAGTACTTC.

This clonotype was found once. At one end the junction does not follow the germline gene, possibly because of a read error. V gene TRBV27 combines with J gene TRBJ2-5; a possible D gene is TRBD2 (5 bases). Germline V gives CDR1 MNHEY, CDR2 SMNVEV (reference sequence). The length of the CDR3 is 13 residues. CDR3 sequence: CASSSLVQETQYF. The CDR3 region has the DNA TGTGCTAGCAGCTCACTAGTCCAAGAGACCCAGTACTTC.

This clonotype appeared a few times. V usage is TRBV7-9 and J usage is TRBJ1-1; 10 bases are shared with TRBD1. Germline V lookup: CDR1 SEHNR, CDR2 FQNEAQ (reference sequence). There are 16 residues in the CDR3. V was pared by 4 bases and J by 7 bases, with 12 bases of the junction left unmatched. CDR3 amino acids: CASSSLTGGEVVEAFF. The CDR3 region has the DNA TGTGCCAGCAGCTCGTTGACAGGGGGCGAAGTAGTTGAAGCTTTCTTT. Combining the CDR3 with reference TRBV7-9 and TRBJ1-1 gives the whole variable domain DTGVSQNPRHKITKRGQNVTFRCDPISEHNRLYWYRQTLGQGPEFLTYFQNEAQLEKSRLLSDRFSAERPKGSFSTLEIQRTEQGDSAMYLCASSSLTGGEVVEAFFGQGTRLTVV.

Turning to this clonotype: A read error is possible here, since a much larger clone lies one base away. The rearrangement joins TRBV6-2 or TRBV6-3 to TRBJ2-7, with D perhaps assigned TRBD1 or TRBD2 (5 bases each). The V end was cut by 0 bases, the J end by 2 bases, with 11 bases between. CDR1 and CDR2 from the germline V gene are MNHEY and SVGEGT. The CDR3 totals 15 residues. CDR3 nucleotides: TGTGCCAGCAGTTACTCCGACGGGGCCCCCTACGAGCAGTACTTC. It encodes CASSYSDGAPYEQYF.

The rearrangement links TRBV6-5 to TRBJ1-4; the D is unclear. This CDR3 comprises 16 residues. Germline V lookup: CDR1 MNHEY, CDR2 SVGAGI. The germline V and J ends were trimmed by 2 bases and 0 bases, with 10 bases remaining between them. The CDR3 DNA reads as TGTGCCAGCAGTTACATCCCGCAGACAACTAATGAAAAACTGTTTTTT. This codes for CASSYIPQTTNEKLFF.

This clonotype was counted a few times. The chain combines TRBV5-1 with TRBJ2-5; 8 nucleotides match TRBD1. This CDR3 comprises 14 residues. Germline CDR1 reads SGHRS; CDR2 reads YFSETQ. V gave up 4 bases and J gave up 2 bases; unmatched junction bases: 4. CDR3 DNA: TGCGCCAGCAGCGCCTGGGACAGGCAAGAGACCCAGTACTTC. It codes for CASSAWDRQETQYF. Looking up the rest from reference TRBV5-1 and TRBJ2-5 gives the full variable domain: KAGVTQTPRYLIKTRGQQVTLSCSPISGHRSVSWYQQTPGQGLQFLFEYFSETQRNKGNFPGRFSGRQFSNSRSEMNVSTLELGDSALYLCASSAWDRQETQYFGPGTRLLVL.

The chain has TRBV24-1 and TRBJ2-1, with 15 bases lining up with TRBD2. This CDR3 is 15 amino acids long. Germline V CDR1 and CDR2: KGHDR, SFDVKD. The V and J ends lost 12 bases and 6 bases, in that order; junction bases with no gene match: 8. CDR3 bases: TGTGCCTCCGGACTAGCGGGGGGGCCCAGCAATGAGCAGTTCTTC. Protein product: CASGLAGGPSNEQFF.

V gene TRBV20-1 combines with J gene TRBJ1-5; D ambiguous. V was trimmed by 0 bases and J by 6 bases, leaving 9 bases between them. Germline CDR1 and CDR2: DFQATT and SNEGSKA (reference sequence). This CDR3 contains 13 residues. CDR3 DNA sequence: TGCAGTGCTAGAGATCGAGTTGGTCAGCCCCAGCATTTT. Its translation: CSARDRVGQPQHF.

This clonotype was detected a few times. CDR3 bases: TGCAGCGTTGCTTTGTCAGATAGCAATCAGCCCCAGCATTTT. Protein: CSVALSDSNQPQHF. V gene TRBV29-1 combines with J gene TRBJ1-5; D unclear. The ends were cut back, 4 bases at V and 0 bases at J, with 10 bases in the middle. The CDR3 spans 14 residues. The germline V gene encodes CDR1 SQVTM and CDR2 ANQGSEA.

The table lists this clonotype with a count of one. The chain joins TRBV5-1 to TRBJ2-3; possible D gene TRBD2, 6 bases. CDR1 is SGHRS and CDR2 is YFSETQ in the germline V gene. V shed 0 bases and J shed 1 base, with 9 bases lying between them. The CDR3 contains 15 residues. This CDR3 reads CASSLVGGRTDTQYF. In DNA form, the CDR3 reads TGCGCCAGCAGCTTGGTCGGGGGTCGCACAGATACGCAGTATTTT.

This clonotype was seen many times. This chain uses TRBV6-1 with TRBJ2-7; D unclear. V gave up 6 bases and J gave up 9 bases, with 18 bases separating them. Looked up from germline, CDR1 is MNHNS and CDR2 is SASEGT. The CDR3 loop spans 13 amino acids. For the CDR3, the DNA is TGTGCCAGCAGCACACCTGGCCTCGTGGGGCAGTACTTC. Translation gives CASSTPGLVGQYF.

The genes are TRBV30 and TRBJ2-7; 8 bases align to TRBD1. V lost 8 bases, J lost 0 bases, and 6 bases stayed unmatched. Germline V gives CDR1 GTSNPN, CDR2 SVGIG (reference sequence). The CDR3 covers 13 residues. The CDR3 nucleotides read TGTGCCCGAGGACAGGGTAGCTCCTACGAGCAGTACTTC. Translated: CARGQGSSYEQYF.

This clonotype has more than one count but fewer than ten. The CDR3 region is CASSDNVGSSYNEQFF. For the CDR3, the DNA is TGTGCCAGCAGTGATAACGTCGGGAGCTCCTACAATGAGCAGTTCTTC. The V call is TRBV6-4, the J call TRBJ2-1; D is perhaps TRBD2 (6 bases). The CDR3 consists of 16 residues. Trimming removed 3 bases at V and 0 bases at J, with 12 bases between. In germline, CDR1 is MRHNA, CDR2 SNTAGT.

The genes are TRBV7-9 and TRBJ2-7; 7 nucleotides align to TRBD2. Trimming removed 5 bases from V and 2 bases from J; junction bases left unmatched: 6. CDR3 length: 14 residues. The germline CDR1 and CDR2 sequences are SEHNR and FQNEAQ (reference sequence). The CDR3 nucleotides are TGTGCCAGCAGCCCCCGGGGGGAGGCCTACGAGCAGTACTTC. It is translated as CASSPRGEAYEQYF.

The CDR3 DNA reads as TGCAGTGCTGTAGGGGTTTCGGGTCAGCCCCAGCATTTT. It yields the protein CSAVGVSGQPQHF. The chain joins TRBV20-1 to TRBJ1-5, with D tentatively TRBD1 (5 bases). CDR1 DFQATT and CDR2 SNEGSKA come from the germline V gene (reference sequence). V was trimmed by 5 bases and J by 6 bases, leaving 14 bases between them. This CDR3 spans 13 amino acids.

The chain recombines TRBV6-2 or TRBV6-3 with TRBJ2-1, with D tentatively TRBD2 (5 bases). With 1 base removed from V and 9 bases from J, the gap between germline ends came to 7 bases. The CDR3 runs 12 residues. Germline lookup yields CDR1 MNHEY and CDR2 SVGEGT. In DNA form, the CDR3 reads TGTGCCAGCAGTTACTGGAGCGGTGAGCAGTTCTTC. The encoded protein is CASSYWSGEQFF.